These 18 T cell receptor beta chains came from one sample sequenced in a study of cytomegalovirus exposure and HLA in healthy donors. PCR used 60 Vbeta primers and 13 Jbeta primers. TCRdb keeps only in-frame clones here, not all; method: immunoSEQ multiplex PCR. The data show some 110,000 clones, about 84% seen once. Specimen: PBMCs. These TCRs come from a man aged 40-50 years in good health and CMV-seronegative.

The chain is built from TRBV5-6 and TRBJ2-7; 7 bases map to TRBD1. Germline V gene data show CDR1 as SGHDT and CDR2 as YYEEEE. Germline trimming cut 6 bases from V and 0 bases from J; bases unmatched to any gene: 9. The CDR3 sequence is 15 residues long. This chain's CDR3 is CASTVRQGHSYEQYF. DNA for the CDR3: TGTGCCAGCACCGTACGACAGGGCCACTCCTACGAGCAGTACTTC.

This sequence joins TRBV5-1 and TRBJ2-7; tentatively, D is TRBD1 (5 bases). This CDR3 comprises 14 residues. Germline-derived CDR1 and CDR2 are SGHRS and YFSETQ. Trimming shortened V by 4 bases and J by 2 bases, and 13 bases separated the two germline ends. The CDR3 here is CASSLEGATYEQYF. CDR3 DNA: TGCGCCAGCAGCCTGGAAGGGGCGACCTACGAGCAGTACTTC.

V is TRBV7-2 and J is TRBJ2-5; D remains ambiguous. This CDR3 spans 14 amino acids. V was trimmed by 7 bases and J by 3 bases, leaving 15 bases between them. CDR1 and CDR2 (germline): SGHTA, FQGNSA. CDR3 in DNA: TGTGCCAGCACCAAATCGGCGGCCGAAGAGACCCAGTACTTC. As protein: CASTKSAAEETQYF.

CDR3 sequence (DNA): TGTGCCAGCAGCTTGGACGGGGGATACAATGAGCAGTTCTTC. Translation gives CASSLDGGYNEQFF. The chain carries TRBV5-6 and TRBJ2-1; the D gene is possibly TRBD2 (6 bases). Germline-derived CDR1 and CDR2 are SGHDT and YYEEEE. This CDR3 comprises 14 residues. Trimming shortened V by 0 bases and J by 4 bases, and 8 bases separated the two germline ends.

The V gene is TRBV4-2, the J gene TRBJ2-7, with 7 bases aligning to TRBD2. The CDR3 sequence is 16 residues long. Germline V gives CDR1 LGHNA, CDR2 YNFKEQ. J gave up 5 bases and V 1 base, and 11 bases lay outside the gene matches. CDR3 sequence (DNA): TGTGCCAGCAGCCAAGGGGGGAGGGACCTTATCCACGAGCAGTACTTC. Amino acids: CASSQGGRDLIHEQYF.

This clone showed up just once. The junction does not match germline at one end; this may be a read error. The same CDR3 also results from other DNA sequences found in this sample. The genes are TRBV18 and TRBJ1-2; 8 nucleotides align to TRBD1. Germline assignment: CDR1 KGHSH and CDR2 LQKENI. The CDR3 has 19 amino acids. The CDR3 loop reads CASSPSPHRGFFSFNGYTF. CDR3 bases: TGCGCCAGCTCACCAAGTCCTCACAGGGGGTTTTTCTCCTTCAATGGCTACACCTTC.

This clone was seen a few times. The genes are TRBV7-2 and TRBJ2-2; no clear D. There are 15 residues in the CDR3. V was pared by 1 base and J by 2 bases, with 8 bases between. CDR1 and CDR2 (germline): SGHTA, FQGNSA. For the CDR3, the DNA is TGTGCCAGCAGCTTAGAGAGGATCAACACCGGGGAGCTGTTTTTT. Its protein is CASSLERINTGELFF. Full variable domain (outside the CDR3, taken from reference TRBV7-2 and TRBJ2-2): GAGVSQSPSNKVTEKGKDVELRCDPISGHTALYWYRQSLGQGLEFLIYFQGNSAPDKSGLPSDRFSAERTGGSVSTLTIQRTQQEDSAVYLCASSLERINTGELFFGEGSRLTVL.

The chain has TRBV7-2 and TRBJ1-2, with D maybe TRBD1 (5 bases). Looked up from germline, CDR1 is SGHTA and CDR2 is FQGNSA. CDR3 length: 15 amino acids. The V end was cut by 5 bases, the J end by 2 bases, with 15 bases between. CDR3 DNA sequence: TGTGCCAGCAGCCACCCAGGGCAGGCCAACTATGGCTACACCTTC. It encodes CASSHPGQANYGYTF.

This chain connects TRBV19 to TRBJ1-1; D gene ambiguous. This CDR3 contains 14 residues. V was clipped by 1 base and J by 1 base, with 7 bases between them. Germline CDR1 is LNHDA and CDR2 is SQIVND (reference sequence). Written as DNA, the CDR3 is TGTGCCAGTAGTATAGGGCAGGCGAACACTGAAGCTTTCTTT. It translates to CASSIGQANTEAFF.

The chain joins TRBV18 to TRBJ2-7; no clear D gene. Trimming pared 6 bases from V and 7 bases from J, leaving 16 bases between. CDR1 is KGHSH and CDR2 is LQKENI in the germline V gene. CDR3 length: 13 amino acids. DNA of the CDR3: TGTGCCAGCTCCTCCCTAGTGAACGTGGAGCAGTACTTC. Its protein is CASSSLVNVEQYF.

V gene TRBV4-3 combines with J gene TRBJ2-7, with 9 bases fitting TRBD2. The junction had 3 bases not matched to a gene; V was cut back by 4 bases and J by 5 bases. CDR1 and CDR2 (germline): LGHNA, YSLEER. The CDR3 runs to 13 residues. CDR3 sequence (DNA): TGCGCCAGCAGCCTGGGACTAGCAGACGAGCAGTACTTC. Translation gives CASSLGLADEQYF.

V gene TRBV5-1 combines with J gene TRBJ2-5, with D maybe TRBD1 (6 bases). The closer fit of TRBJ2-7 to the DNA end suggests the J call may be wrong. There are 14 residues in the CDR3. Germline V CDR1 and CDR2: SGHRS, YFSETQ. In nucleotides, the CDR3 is TGCGCCAGCAGCTTGGCACAGGGTCTTGACGAGCAGTACTTC. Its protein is CASSLAQGLDEQYF.

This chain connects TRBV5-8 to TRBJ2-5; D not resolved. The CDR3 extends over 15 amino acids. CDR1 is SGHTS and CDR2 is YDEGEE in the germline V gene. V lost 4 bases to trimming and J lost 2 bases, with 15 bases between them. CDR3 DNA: TGTGCCAGCAGCCCCGGAGATCGGGTACAAGAGACCCAGTACTTC. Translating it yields CASSPGDRVQETQYF.

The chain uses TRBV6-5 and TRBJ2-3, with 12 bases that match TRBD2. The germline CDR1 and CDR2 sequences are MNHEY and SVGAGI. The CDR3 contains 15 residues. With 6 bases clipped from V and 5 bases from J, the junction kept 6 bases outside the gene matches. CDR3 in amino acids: CASRPTSGGGDTQYF. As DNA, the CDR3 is TGTGCCAGCAGGCCGACTAGCGGGGGTGGAGATACGCAGTATTTT.

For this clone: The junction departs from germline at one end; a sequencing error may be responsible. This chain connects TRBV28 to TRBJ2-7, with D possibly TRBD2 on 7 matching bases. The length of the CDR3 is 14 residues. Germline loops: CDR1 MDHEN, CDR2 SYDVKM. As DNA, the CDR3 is TGTGCCGGCAGTGGCGGGGGCTTCTCCTACGAGCAGTACTTC. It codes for CAGSGGGFSYEQYF.

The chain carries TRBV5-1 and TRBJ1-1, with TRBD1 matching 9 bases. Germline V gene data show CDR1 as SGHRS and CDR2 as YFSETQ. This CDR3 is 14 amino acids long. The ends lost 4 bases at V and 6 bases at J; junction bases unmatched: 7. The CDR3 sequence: CASSQGQGGAEAFF. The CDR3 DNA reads TGCGCCAGCAGCCAGGGACAGGGTGGGGCTGAAGCTTTCTTT. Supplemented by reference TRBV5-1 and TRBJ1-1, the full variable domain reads KAGVTQTPRYLIKTRGQQVTLSCSPISGHRSVSWYQQTPGQGLQFLFEYFSETQRNKGNFPGRFSGRQFSNSRSEMNVSTLELGDSALYLCASSQGQGGAEAFFGQGTRLTVV.

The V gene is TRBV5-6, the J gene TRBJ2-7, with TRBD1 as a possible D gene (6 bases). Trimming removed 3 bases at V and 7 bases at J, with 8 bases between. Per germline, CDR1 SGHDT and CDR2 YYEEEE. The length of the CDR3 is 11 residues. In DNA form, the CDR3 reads TGTGCCAGCAGCTCAGGACAGGAGCAGTACTTC. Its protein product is CASSSGQEQYF.

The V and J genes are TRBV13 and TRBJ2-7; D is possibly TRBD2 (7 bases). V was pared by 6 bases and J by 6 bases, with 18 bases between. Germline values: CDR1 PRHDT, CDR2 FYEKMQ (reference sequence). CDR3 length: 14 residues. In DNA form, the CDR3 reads TGTGCCAGCAGGAGAGGGGGGGGGCCGGGCGAGCAGTACTTC. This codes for CASRRGGGPGEQYF.